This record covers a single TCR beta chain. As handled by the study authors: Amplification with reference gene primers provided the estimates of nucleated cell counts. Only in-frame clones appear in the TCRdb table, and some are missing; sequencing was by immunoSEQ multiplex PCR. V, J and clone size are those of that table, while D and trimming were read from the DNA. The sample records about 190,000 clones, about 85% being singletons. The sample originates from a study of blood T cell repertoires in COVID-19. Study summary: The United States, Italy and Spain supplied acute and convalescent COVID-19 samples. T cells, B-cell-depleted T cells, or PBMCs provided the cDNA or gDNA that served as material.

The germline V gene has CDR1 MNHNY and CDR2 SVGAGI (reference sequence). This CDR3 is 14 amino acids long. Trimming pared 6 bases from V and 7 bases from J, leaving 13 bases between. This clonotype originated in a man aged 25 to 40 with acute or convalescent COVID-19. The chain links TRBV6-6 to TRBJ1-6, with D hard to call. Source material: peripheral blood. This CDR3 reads CASRINEGNSPLHF. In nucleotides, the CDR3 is TGTGCCAGCAGAATAAATGAGGGAAATTCACCCCTCCACTTT.